These T cell receptor beta chains were read from a single sample in a study of T cell responses to AZD1222 COVID-19 vaccine. Sequencing was performed with immunoSEQ multiplex PCR; in TCRdb, only in-frame clones are kept and a portion is missing. Of 160,000 or so clones listed, 90% are singletons. The sequencing here drew on peripheral blood, taken 28 days after the second AZD1222 dose. The receptor set was obtained from an adult who received the AZD1222 COVID-19 vaccine. Both conserved end residues are part of each CDR3. D genes are given only for firm matches. Where a row states a size, it is once, few, many or the class of an expanded clone; other rows omit it.

clone size: -
J gene: TRBJ1-2
CDR3 length: 13
V gene: TRBV28
D gene: -
CDR3 DNA: TGTGCCAGCAGTCGCGGCCAAGGGTATGGCTACACCTTC
CDR3 protein: CASSRGQGYGYTF

clone size: -
J gene: TRBJ2-7
CDR3 length: 13
V gene: TRBV29-1
D gene: TRBD2
CDR3 DNA: TGCAGCGTTGAAAATACTAGCGGTTACGAGCAGTACTTC
CDR3 protein: CSVENTSGYEQYF

clone size: -
J gene: TRBJ2-5
CDR3 length: 14
V gene: TRBV7-8
D gene: TRBD2
CDR3 DNA: TGTGCCAGCAGCTTAAATCAACTAGCGGGGACTCAGTACTTC
CDR3 protein: CASSLNQLAGTQYF

clone size: -
J gene: TRBJ1-6
CDR3 length: 13
V gene: TRBV14
D gene: -
CDR3 DNA: TGTGCCAGCAGCCACCGGGGTTATTCACCCCTCCACTTT
CDR3 protein: CASSHRGYSPLHF

clone size: -
J gene: TRBJ1-1
CDR3 length: 16
V gene: TRBV14
D gene: -
CDR3 DNA: TGTGCCAGCAGCCAAGTTGCAGGGGCCCATGGGGTCGCCGCTTTCTTT
CDR3 protein: CASSQVAGAHGVAAFF

clone size: -
J gene: TRBJ1-2
CDR3 length: 15
V gene: TRBV5-4
D gene: -
CDR3 DNA: TGTGCCAGCAGCTTGGCGGGAGTCCAAAACTATGGCTACACCTTC
CDR3 protein: CASSLAGVQNYGYTF

clone size: -
J gene: TRBJ2-7
CDR3 length: 17
V gene: TRBV28
D gene: TRBD2
CDR3 DNA: TGTGCCAGCAGTTTAGGCCGGTTGACTAGCGGGAGTTACGAGCAGTACTTC
CDR3 protein: CASSLGRLTSGSYEQYF

clone size: -
J gene: TRBJ1-1
CDR3 length: 15
V gene: TRBV12-5
D gene: -
CDR3 DNA: TGTGCTAGTGGTCCCCGTGGGGGAGGGAATACTGAAGCTTTCTTT
CDR3 protein: CASGPRGGGNTEAFF

clone size: -
J gene: TRBJ1-1
CDR3 length: 14
V gene: TRBV10-1
D gene: -
CDR3 DNA: TGCGCCAGCAGTGAGTCAAATGGGCTAACTGAAGCTTTCTTT
CDR3 protein: CASSESNGLTEAFF

clone size: -
J gene: TRBJ2-1
CDR3 length: 16
V gene: TRBV7-9
D gene: TRBD2
CDR3 DNA: TGTGCCAGCAGCCCCGTAGCGGGGGGGCCCACGAATGAGCAGTTCTTC
CDR3 protein: CASSPVAGGPTNEQFF

clone size: -
J gene: TRBJ2-1
CDR3 length: 12
V gene: TRBV7-3
D gene: -
CDR3 DNA: TGTGCCAGCAGCTTATTTACAGGGGAGCAGTTCTTC
CDR3 protein: CASSLFTGEQFF

clone size: -
J gene: TRBJ1-1
CDR3 length: 13
V gene: TRBV9
D gene: -
CDR3 DNA: TGTGCCAGCAGCGTAAGGACCTTCACTGAAGCTTTCTTT
CDR3 protein: CASSVRTFTEAFF

clone size: -
J gene: TRBJ1-4
CDR3 length: 15
V gene: TRBV9
D gene: -
CDR3 DNA: TGTGCCAGCAGCGTAGGTTGGGGCAGAGATGAAAAACTGTTTTTT
CDR3 protein: CASSVGWGRDEKLFF

clone size: -
J gene: TRBJ2-4
CDR3 length: 16
V gene: TRBV28
D gene: -
CDR3 DNA: TGTGCCAGCTCTTCCCCGGACAGTCTAGCCAAAAACATTCAGTACTTC
CDR3 protein: CASSSPDSLAKNIQYF

clone size: -
J gene: TRBJ2-7
CDR3 length: 15
V gene: TRBV15
D gene: -
CDR3 DNA: TGTGCCACCGAGGAAGGAGTGCCGGGCGGAGAAGAGCAGTACTTC
CDR3 protein: CATEEGVPGGEEQYF

clone size: -
J gene: TRBJ2-1
CDR3 length: 15
V gene: TRBV4-1
D gene: -
CDR3 DNA: TGCGCCAGCAGCCAAGATTCCCCCGGGTACAATGAGCAGTTCTTC
CDR3 protein: CASSQDSPGYNEQFF

clone size: -
J gene: TRBJ2-6
CDR3 length: 16
V gene: TRBV9
D gene: -
CDR3 DNA: TGTGCCAGCAGCGTAATTCCGCTCCCTGGGGCCAACGTCCTGACTTTC
CDR3 protein: CASSVIPLPGANVLTF

clone size: -
J gene: TRBJ1-1
CDR3 length: 16
V gene: TRBV7-2
D gene: -
CDR3 DNA: TGTGCCAGCAGCTTAGCACCGGCAGGGTCGTATACTGAAGCTTTCTTT
CDR3 protein: CASSLAPAGSYTEAFF

clone size: -
J gene: TRBJ1-6
CDR3 length: 13
V gene: TRBV12-3/TRBV12-4
D gene: TRBD1
CDR3 DNA: TGTGCCAGCAGACGGGACAGAAAAGCACCCCTCCACTTT
CDR3 protein: CASRRDRKAPLHF

clone size: -
J gene: TRBJ1-1
CDR3 length: 13
V gene: TRBV30
D gene: -
CDR3 DNA: TGTGCCTGCCTACCTCCCGGGTCACGGGAAGCTTTCTTT
CDR3 protein: CACLPPGSREAFF

clone size: -
J gene: TRBJ2-5
CDR3 length: 16
V gene: TRBV6-1
D gene: -
CDR3 DNA: TGTGCCAGCAGTGAATGGCAGGACCAAATCCAAGAGACCCAGTACTTC
CDR3 protein: CASSEWQDQIQETQYF

clone size: -
J gene: TRBJ1-2
CDR3 length: 15
V gene: TRBV5-1
D gene: -
CDR3 DNA: TGCGCCAGCAGCTTGGTGGGCGGAGGGGATGGTGGCTACACCTTC
CDR3 protein: CASSLVGGGDGGYTF

clone size: -
J gene: TRBJ1-5
CDR3 length: 15
V gene: TRBV5-1
D gene: -
CDR3 DNA: TGCGCCAGCAGCTTGGACGGCAGTCACAATCAGCCCCAGCATTTT
CDR3 protein: CASSLDGSHNQPQHF

clone size: -
J gene: TRBJ1-5
CDR3 length: 15
V gene: TRBV7-2
D gene: -
CDR3 DNA: TGTGCCAGCAGCCAGGTGCTTCTGAGCAATCAGCCCCAGCATTTT
CDR3 protein: CASSQVLLSNQPQHF

clone size: few
J gene: TRBJ2-7
CDR3 length: 15
V gene: TRBV25-1
D gene: -
CDR3 DNA: TGTGCCAGCAGTGGGCGGCGGAGGGGAGGCTACGAGCAGTACTTC
CDR3 protein: CASSGRRRGGYEQYF

clone size: -
J gene: TRBJ1-1
CDR3 length: 14
V gene: TRBV19
D gene: -
CDR3 DNA: TGTGCCAGTAGTTCTGGGTTTGCGAACACTGAAGCTTTCTTT
CDR3 protein: CASSSGFANTEAFF

clone size: once
J gene: TRBJ1-4
CDR3 length: 15
V gene: TRBV28
D gene: TRBD1
CDR3 DNA: TGTGCCAGCAGTTTAGGTGGGACAGGGTATGAAAAACTGTTTTTT
CDR3 protein: CASSLGGTGYEKLFF

clone size: -
J gene: TRBJ1-2
CDR3 length: 15
V gene: TRBV4-1
D gene: TRBD1
CDR3 DNA: TGCGCCAGCAGCCAGCTGGACAGGGCTAACTATGGCTACACCTTC
CDR3 protein: CASSQLDRANYGYTF

clone size: -
J gene: TRBJ1-2
CDR3 length: 15
V gene: TRBV27
D gene: TRBD1
CDR3 DNA: TGTGCCAGCAGTTCCCCGGGACAGACCCTCTATGGCTACACCTTC
CDR3 protein: CASSSPGQTLYGYTF

clone size: -
J gene: TRBJ1-2
CDR3 length: 13
V gene: TRBV7-3
D gene: -
CDR3 DNA: TGTGCCAGCAGCCAAACGGGGGCGGACGGCTACACCTTC
CDR3 protein: CASSQTGADGYTF

clone size: -
J gene: TRBJ2-5
CDR3 length: 17
V gene: TRBV3-1/TRBV3-2
D gene: TRBD2
CDR3 DNA: TGTGCCAGCAGCCAAGAACTAGCGGGAGTAATCGGGGAGACCCAGTACTTC
CDR3 protein: CASSQELAGVIGETQYF

clone size: -
J gene: TRBJ2-5
CDR3 length: 11
V gene: TRBV7-9
D gene: -
CDR3 DNA: TGTGCCAGCAGCGCCGGCGAGACCCAGTACTTC
CDR3 protein: CASSAGETQYF

clone size: -
J gene: TRBJ1-2
CDR3 length: 12
V gene: TRBV5-4
D gene: -
CDR3 DNA: TGTGCCAGCAGCGAACTTGGGACGGCCTACACCTTC
CDR3 protein: CASSELGTAYTF

clone size: -
J gene: TRBJ1-2
CDR3 length: 11
V gene: TRBV12-3/TRBV12-4
D gene: -
CDR3 DNA: TGTGCCAGCAGATCAGCGGGAGGCTACACCTTC
CDR3 protein: CASRSAGGYTF

clone size: -
J gene: TRBJ1-3
CDR3 length: 15
V gene: TRBV28
D gene: -
CDR3 DNA: TGTGCCTCCTCAGATGGGCTGTTGTTTGGAAACACCATATATTTT
CDR3 protein: CASSDGLLFGNTIYF

clone size: -
J gene: TRBJ1-4
CDR3 length: 16
V gene: TRBV18
D gene: -
CDR3 DNA: TGTGCCAGCTCACCGGGGATGGGGAAGCAAGGGGAAAAACTGTTTTTT
CDR3 protein: CASSPGMGKQGEKLFF

clone size: -
J gene: TRBJ1-5
CDR3 length: 16
V gene: TRBV19
D gene: -
CDR3 DNA: TGTGCCAGTAGACAACAAGCTGGGAATAGCAATCAGCCCCAGCATTTT
CDR3 protein: CASRQQAGNSNQPQHF

clone size: -
J gene: TRBJ2-4
CDR3 length: 16
V gene: TRBV18
D gene: -
CDR3 DNA: TGTGCCAGCTCACCAGGGCCTCTTGGGGGCAAAAACATTCAGTACTTC
CDR3 protein: CASSPGPLGGKNIQYF

clone size: -
J gene: TRBJ1-1
CDR3 length: 13
V gene: TRBV27
D gene: -
CDR3 DNA: TGTGCCAGCAGTTTGCTGAGAGGAACTGAAGCTTTCTTT
CDR3 protein: CASSLLRGTEAFF